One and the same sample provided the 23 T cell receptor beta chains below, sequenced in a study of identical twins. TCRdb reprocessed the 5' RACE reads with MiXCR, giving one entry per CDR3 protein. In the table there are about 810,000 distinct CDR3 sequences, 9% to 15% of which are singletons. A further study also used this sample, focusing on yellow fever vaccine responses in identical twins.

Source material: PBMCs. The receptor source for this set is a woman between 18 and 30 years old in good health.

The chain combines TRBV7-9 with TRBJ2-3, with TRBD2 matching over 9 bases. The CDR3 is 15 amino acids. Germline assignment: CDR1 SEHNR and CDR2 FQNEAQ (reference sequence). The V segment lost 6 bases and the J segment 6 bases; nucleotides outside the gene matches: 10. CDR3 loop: CASRPGERGVDTQYF. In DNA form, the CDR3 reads TGTGCCAGCAGGCCGGGAGAGCGGGGGGTGGATACGCAGTATTTT.

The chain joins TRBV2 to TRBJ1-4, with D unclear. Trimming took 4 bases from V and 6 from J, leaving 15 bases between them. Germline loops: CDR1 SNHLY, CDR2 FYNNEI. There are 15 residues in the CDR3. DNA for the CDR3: TGTGCCAGCAGTGTTCGGCGGGGATACGATGAAAAACTGTTTTTT. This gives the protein CASSVRRGYDEKLFF. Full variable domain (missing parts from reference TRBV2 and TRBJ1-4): EPEVTQTPSHQVTQMGQEVILRCVPISNHLYFYWYRQILGQKVEFLVSFYNNEISEKSEIFDDQFSVERPDGSNFTLKIRSTKLEDSAMYFCASSVRRGYDEKLFFGSGTQLSVL.

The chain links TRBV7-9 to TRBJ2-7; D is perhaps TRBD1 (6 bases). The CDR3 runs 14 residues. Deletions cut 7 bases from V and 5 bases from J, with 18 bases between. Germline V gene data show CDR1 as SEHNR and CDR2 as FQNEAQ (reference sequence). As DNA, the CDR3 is TGTGCCAGCACCTTTACAGGGTATAGAGACGAGCAGTACTTC. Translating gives CASTFTGYRDEQYF.

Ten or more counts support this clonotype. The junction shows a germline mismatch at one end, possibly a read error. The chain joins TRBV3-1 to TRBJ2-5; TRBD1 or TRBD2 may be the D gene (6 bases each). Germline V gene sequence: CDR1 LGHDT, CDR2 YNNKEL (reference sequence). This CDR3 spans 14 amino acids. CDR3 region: CASSQGGGQETQYF. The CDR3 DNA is TGCGCCAGCAGCCAAGGAGGGGGGCAAGAGACCCAGTACTTC.

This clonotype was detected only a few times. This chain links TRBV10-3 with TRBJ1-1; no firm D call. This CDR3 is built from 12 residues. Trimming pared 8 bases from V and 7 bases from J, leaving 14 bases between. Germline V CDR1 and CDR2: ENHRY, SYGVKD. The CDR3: CAIAVRGLEAFF. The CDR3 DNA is TGTGCCATCGCCGTTAGAGGCCTTGAAGCTTTCTTT.

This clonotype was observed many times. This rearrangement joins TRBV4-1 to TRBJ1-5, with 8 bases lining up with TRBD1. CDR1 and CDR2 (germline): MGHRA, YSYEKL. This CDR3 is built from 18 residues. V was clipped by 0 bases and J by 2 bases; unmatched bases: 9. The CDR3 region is CASSQDMGQAAGNQPQHF. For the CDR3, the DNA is TGCGCCAGCAGCCAAGATATGGGACAGGCAGCGGGCAATCAGCCCCAGCATTTT.

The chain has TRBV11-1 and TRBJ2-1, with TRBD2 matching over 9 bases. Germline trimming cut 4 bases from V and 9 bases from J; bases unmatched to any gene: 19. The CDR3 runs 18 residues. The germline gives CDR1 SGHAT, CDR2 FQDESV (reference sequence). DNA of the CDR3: TGTGCCAGCAGCTCAGGGGTGGGTAGCGGGAGATACGTGAGTGAGCAGTTCTTC. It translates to CASSSGVGSGRYVSEQFF. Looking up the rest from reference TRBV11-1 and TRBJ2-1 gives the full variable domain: EAEVAQSPRYKITEKSQAVAFWCDPISGHATLYWYRQILGQGPELLVQFQDESVVDDSQLPKDRFSAERLKGVDSTLKIQPAELGDSAMYLCASSSGVGSGRYVSEQFFGPGTRLTVL.

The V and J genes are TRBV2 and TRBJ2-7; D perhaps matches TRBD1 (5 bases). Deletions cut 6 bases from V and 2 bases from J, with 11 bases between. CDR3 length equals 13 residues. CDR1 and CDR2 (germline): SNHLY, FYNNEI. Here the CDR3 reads CASRSPGTYEQYV. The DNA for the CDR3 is TGTGCCAGCAGAAGCCCAGGGACCTACGAGCAGTACGTC.

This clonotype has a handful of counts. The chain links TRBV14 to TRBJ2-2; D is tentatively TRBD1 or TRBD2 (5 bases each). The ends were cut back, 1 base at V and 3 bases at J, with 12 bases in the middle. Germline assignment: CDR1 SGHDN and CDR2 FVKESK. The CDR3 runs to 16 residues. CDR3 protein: CASSQAGAWDTGELFF. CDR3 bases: TGTGCCAGCAGCCAAGCCGGGGCTTGGGACACCGGGGAGCTGTTTTTT.

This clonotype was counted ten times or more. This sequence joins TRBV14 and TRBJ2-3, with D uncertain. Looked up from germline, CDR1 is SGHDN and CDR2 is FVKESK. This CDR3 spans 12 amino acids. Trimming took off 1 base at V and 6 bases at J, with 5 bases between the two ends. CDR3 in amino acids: CASSQGYDTQYF. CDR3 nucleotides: TGTGCCAGCAGCCAAGGCTACGATACGCAGTATTTT.

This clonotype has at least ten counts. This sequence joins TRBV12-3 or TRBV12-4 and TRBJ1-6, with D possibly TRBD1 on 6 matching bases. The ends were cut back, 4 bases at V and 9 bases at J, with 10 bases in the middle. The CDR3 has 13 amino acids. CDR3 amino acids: CASSYRDSSPLHF. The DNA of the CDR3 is TGTGCCAGCAGTTACAGGGATAGTTCACCCCTCCACTTT.

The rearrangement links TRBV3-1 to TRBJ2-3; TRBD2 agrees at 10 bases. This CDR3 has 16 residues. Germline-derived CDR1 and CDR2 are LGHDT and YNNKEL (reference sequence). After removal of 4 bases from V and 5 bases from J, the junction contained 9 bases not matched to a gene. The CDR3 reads CASSPRTSGALDTQYF. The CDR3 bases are TGTGCCAGCAGCCCAAGGACTAGCGGAGCTCTAGATACGCAGTATTTT.

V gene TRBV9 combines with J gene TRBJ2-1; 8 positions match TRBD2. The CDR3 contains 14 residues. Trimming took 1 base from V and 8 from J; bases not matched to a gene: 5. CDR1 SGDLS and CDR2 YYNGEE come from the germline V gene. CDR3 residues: CASSVKAGVHEQFF. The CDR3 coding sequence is TGTGCCAGCAGCGTAAAAGCGGGAGTCCATGAGCAGTTCTTC.

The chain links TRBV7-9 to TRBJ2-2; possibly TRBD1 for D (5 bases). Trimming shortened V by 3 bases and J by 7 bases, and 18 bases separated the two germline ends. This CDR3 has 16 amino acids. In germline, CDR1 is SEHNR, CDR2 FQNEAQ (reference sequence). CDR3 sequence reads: CASSFYVQGPSGELFF. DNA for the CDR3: TGTGCCAGCAGCTTCTATGTCCAGGGCCCCAGCGGGGAGCTGTTTTTT.

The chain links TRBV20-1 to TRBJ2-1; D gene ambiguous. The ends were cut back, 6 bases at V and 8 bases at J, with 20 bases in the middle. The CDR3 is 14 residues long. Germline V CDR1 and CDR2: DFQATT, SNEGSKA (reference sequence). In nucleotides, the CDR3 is TGCAGTGCGCCCGAAGACAAATTTTTCGATGAGCAGTTCTTC. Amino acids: CSAPEDKFFDEQFF.

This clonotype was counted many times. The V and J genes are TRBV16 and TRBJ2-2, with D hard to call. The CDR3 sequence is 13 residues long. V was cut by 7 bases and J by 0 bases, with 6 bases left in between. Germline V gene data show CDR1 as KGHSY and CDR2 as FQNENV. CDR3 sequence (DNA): TGTGCCAGCAAAGCTGCGAACACCGGGGAGCTGTTTTTT. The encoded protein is CASKAANTGELFF.

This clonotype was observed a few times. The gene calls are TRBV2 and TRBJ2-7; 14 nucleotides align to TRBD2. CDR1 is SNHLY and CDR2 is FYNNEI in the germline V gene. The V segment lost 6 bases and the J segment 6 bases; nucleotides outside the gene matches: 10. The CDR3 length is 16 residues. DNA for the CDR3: TGTGCCAGCAGGTCCCAGGGCGGGACTAGCGGGAGCGAGCAGTACTTC. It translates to CASRSQGGTSGSEQYF.

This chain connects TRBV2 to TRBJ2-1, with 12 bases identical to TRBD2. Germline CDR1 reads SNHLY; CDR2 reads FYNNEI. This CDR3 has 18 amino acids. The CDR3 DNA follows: TGTACCTGCTGTTTAAGGGGCCTAGCGGGGGGGTTCTACAATGAGCAGTTCTTC. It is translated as CTCCLRGLAGGFYNEQFF.

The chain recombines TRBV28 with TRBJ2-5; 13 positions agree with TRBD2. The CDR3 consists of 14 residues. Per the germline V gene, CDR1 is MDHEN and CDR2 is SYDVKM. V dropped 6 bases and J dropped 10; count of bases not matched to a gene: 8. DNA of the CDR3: TGTGCCAGCAGCCTAGGACTAGCGGGAGTTCTCCAGTACTTC. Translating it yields CASSLGLAGVLQYF.

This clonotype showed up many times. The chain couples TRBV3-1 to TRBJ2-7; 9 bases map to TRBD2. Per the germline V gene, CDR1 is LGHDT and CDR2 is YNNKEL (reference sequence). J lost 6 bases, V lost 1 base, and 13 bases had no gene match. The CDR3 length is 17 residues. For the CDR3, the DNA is TGTGCCAGCAGCCAAGGTTCGACTAGCGGACCCCTGGGCGAGCAGTACTTC. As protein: CASSQGSTSGPLGEQYF.

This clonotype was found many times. The CDR3 is CASSSRRGNYNSPLHF. In DNA form, the CDR3 reads TGTGCCAGCAGCTCTCGACGGGGAAATTATAATTCACCCCTCCACTTT. V is TRBV7-8 and J is TRBJ1-6; D unresolved. Germline V CDR1 and CDR2: SGHVS, FQNEAQ. V lost 4 bases to trimming and J lost 4 bases, with 14 bases between them. This CDR3 spans 16 amino acids.

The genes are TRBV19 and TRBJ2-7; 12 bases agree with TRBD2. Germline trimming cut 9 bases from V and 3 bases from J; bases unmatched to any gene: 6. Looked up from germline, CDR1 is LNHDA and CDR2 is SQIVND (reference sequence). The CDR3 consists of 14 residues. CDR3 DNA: TGTGCCAGCGCCCAGACTAGCGGGAGCTACGAGCAGTACTTC. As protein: CASAQTSGSYEQYF.

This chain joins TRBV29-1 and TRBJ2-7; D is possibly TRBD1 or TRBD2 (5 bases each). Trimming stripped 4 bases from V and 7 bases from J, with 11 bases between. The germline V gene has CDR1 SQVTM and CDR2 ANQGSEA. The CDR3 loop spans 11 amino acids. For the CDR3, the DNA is TGCAGCGTTGGGGACCGCGGGGAGCAGTACTTC. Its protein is CSVGDRGEQYF.